This T cell receptor (beta chain) was profiled in a study of T cells in Graves' hyperthyroidism and ophthalmopathy. Regarding the study as a whole: Expanded thyroid clonotypes (above 0.001) were mostly also found in blood. Onset of ophthalmopathy came a median roughly 6.9 months after the model predicted it.

Fresh peripheral blood, roughly 10 ml of it, supplied the PBMCs. Amplified TCR beta CDR3 regions derived from RNA transcripts. RT-PCR in the first round (using the HTBI primer set) targeted the TCR CDR3. TCRdb called the multiplex PCR reads again in MiXCR, with one record for every CDR3 protein. The table includes approximately 590,000 distinct CDR3 sequences, 15% to 19% detected once. Germline-derived CDR1 and CDR2 are MDHEN and SYDVKM. The length of the CDR3 is 17 residues. V shed 6 bases and J 7 bases; nucleotides not matched to a gene: 16. The sample holds many counts of this clonotype. Its matching antigen is unknown.

Material for sequencing was blood. The sequence was obtained from a woman in her 30s with Graves' hyperthyroidism. The chain is built from TRBV28 and TRBJ2-1; 9 bases align to TRBD1. This CDR3 is CASRQRGQGVLGNEQFF. For the CDR3, the DNA is TGTGCCAGCAGACAACGGGGACAGGGAGTTTTGGGGAATGAGCAGTTCTTC.